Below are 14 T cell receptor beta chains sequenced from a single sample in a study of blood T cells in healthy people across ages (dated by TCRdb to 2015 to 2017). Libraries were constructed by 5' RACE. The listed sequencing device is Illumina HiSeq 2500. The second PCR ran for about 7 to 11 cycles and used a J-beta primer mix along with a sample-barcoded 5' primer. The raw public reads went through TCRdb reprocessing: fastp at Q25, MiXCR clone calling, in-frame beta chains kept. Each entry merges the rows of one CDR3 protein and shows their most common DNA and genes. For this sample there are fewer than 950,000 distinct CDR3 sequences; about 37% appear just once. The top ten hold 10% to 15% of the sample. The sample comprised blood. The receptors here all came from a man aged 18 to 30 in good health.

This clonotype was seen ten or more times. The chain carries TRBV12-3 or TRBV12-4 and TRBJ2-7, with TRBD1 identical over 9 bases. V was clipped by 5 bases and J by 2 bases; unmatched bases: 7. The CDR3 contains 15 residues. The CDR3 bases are TGTGCCAGCAGTCCCGCCGGGACAGGGACCTACGAGCAGTACTTC. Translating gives CASSPAGTGTYEQYF.

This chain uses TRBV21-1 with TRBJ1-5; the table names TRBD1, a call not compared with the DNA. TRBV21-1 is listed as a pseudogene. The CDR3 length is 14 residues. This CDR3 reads CASSQGAPRQPQHF. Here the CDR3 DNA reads TGTGCCAGCAGCCAGGGGGCCCCCCGTCAGCCCCAGCATTTT.

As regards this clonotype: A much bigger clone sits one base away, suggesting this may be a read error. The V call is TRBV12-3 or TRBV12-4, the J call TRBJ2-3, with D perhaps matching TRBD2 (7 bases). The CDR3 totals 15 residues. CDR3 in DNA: TGTGTCAGCACCCCTCGGGGGGCGGAATTAGATACGCAGTATTTT. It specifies CVSTPRGAELDTQYF.

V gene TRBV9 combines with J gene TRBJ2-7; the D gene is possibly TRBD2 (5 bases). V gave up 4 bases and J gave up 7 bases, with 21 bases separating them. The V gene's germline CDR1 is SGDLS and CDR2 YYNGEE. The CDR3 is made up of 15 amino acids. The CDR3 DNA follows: TGTGCCAGCAGCTACCGGGAAGATCACAACAATGAGCAGTACTTC. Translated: CASSYREDHNNEQYF.

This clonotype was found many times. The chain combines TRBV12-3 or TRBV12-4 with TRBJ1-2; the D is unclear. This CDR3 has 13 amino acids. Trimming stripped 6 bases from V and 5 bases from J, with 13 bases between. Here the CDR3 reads CASRPSQIYGYTF. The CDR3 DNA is TGTGCCAGCAGGCCAAGTCAAATTTATGGCTACACCTTC.

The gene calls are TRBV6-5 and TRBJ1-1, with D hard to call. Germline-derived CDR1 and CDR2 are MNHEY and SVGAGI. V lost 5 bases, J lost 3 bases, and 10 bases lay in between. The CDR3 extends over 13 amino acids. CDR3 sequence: CASSKRADTEAFF. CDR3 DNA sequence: TGTGCCAGCAGTAAACGGGCGGACACTGAAGCTTTCTTT.

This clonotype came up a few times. Written as DNA, the CDR3 is TGCAGTGCTAGAGTTCGTAGGGAATTGCTTAACTATGGCTACACCTTC. Protein: CSARVRRELLNYGYTF. The chain couples TRBV20-1 to TRBJ1-2; D is unresolved. Germline V gene sequence: CDR1 DFQATT, CDR2 SNEGSKA (reference sequence). This CDR3 is built from 16 residues. Trimming left V 1 base short and J 1 base short, with 16 bases between.

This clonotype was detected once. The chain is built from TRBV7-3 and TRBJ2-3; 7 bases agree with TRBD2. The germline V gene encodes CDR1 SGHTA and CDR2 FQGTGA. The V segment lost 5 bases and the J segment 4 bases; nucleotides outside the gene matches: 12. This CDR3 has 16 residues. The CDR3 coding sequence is TGTGCCAGCAGCCCTGGGGGGGTCGGATCCTCAGATACGCAGTATTTT. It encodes CASSPGGVGSSDTQYF. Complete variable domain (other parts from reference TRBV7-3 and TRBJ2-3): GAGVSQTPSNKVTEKGKYVELRCDPISGHTALYWYRQSLGQGPEFLIYFQGTGAADDSGLPNDRFFAVRPEGSVSTLKIQRTERGDSAVYLCASSPGGVGSSDTQYFGPGTRLTVL.

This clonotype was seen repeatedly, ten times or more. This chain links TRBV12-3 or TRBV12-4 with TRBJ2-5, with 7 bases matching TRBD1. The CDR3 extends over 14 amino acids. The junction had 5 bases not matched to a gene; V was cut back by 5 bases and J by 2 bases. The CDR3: CASSGGQIQETQYF. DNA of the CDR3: TGTGCCAGCAGTGGGGGACAGATTCAAGAGACCCAGTACTTC.

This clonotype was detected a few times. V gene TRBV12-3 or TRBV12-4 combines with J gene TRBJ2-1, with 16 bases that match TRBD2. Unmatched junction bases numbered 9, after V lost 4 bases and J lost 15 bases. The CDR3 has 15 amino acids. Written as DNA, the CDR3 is TGTGCCAGCAGTTCCGGGACTAGCGGGGGGGCTTTATTGTTCTTC. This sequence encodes CASSSGTSGGALLFF.

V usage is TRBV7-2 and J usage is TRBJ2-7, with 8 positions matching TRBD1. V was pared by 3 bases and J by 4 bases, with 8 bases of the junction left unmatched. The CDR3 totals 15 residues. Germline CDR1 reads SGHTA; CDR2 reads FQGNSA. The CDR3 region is CASSLVGTGSYEQYF. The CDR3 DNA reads TGTGCCAGCAGCTTGGTGGGGACAGGTAGTTACGAGCAGTACTTC.

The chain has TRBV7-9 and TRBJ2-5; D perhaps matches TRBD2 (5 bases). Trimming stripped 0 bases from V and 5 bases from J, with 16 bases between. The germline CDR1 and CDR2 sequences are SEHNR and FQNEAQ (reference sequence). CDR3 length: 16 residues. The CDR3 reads CASSLAGRQQQETQYF. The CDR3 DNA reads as TGTGCCAGCAGCTTAGCGGGGAGACAACAACAGGAGACCCAGTACTTC.

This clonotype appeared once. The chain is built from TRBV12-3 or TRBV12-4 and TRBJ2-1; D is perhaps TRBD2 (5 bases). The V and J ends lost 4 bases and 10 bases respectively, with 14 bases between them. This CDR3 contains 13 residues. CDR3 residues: CASSYLASYEQFF. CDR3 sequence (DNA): TGTGCCAGCAGTTACCTAGCATCCTACGAGCAGTTCTTC.

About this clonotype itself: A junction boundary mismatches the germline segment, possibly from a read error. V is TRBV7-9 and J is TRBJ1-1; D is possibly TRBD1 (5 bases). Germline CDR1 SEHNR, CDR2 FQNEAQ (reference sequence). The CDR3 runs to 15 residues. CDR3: CVSSLKGARGTEAFF. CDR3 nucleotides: TGTGTCAGCAGTCTTAAAGGGGCGCGAGGCACTGAAGCTTTCTTT.